This TCR beta chain was identified in a study of blood T cell repertoires in COVID-19. Across the study: Donors in the United States, Italy and Spain gave samples during acute or convalescent COVID-19.

Germline assignment: CDR1 SNHLY and CDR2 FYNNEI. The CDR3 consists of 14 residues. Deletions cut 6 bases from V and 2 bases from J, with 13 bases between. The study drew participants aged roughly 18 to 95 years from 24 US areas. Allocation to cohorts depended on clinical history reported by the participants. In the original processing: From reference gene primer amplification, estimates of nucleated cell counts were derived. Libraries were prepared by immunoSEQ multiplex PCR; TCRdb keeps only in-frame clonotypes and omits some of them. For V, J and clone size, that table is used; D and trimming come from the DNA. The sample yields roughly 160,000 clones, less than 90% seen once.

V usage is TRBV2 and J usage is TRBJ2-5; possibly TRBD1 for D (6 bases). The specimen sequenced was PBMCs or T cells enriched from blood (not recorded which). This TCR was recovered from a woman aged 45-60 years who had recovered from COVID-19. CDR3: CASRVGGLQETQYF. CDR3 DNA: TGTGCCAGCAGGGTAGGGGGATTACAAGAGACCCAGTACTTC.